This T cell receptor beta chain appears in the sequencing data of a study of response to subunit inactivated influenza vaccine. TCRdb passed the RT-PCR reads through MiXCR, listing each CDR3 protein once. The sample yields hundreds of thousands of distinct CDR3 sequences, approximately 10% seen once. The V gene's germline CDR1 is KGHSH and CDR2 LQKENI. CDR3 size: 17 residues. With V trimmed by 3 bases and J by 4 bases, 13 bases remained unmatched. This clonotype was recorded at least ten times. This sample also belongs to another study, concerning T cells expressing NK-cell markers. As that study records: 5'RACE template switching with UMIs generated TCR beta cDNA. Seven of eight sequenced donors tested HCMV-seropositive; one tested seronegative. What restricted sorting to alpha-beta TCR T cells in several experiments was an anti-gamma-delta TCR antibody. Of the CD8+ T cells in more than five donors, about 1.0-7.0% belonged to dominant NKG2C+ clonotypes. Also leading the CD3+CD56-NKG2C+ fraction in a handful of donors were these clonotypes.

This sequence originates from a man between 50 and 59 years old who received an inactivated influenza vaccine. The chain couples TRBV18 to TRBJ2-7; TRBD2 matches at 9 bases. This material consisted of PBMCs from blood, taken on the day of vaccination. This CDR3 reads CASSPRETSGEYYEQYF. CDR3 sequence (DNA): TGTGCCAGCTCACCGCGTGAGACTAGCGGAGAGTATTACGAGCAGTACTTC.